The clone carrying this TCR beta chain was picked up a small number of times. Its specificity is not known. The V gene lost 4 bases and the J gene lost 0 bases, with 9 bases spanning the gap. CDR1 and CDR2 (germline): GTSNPN, SVGIG (reference sequence). This CDR3 is 13 amino acids long. This entry comes from a study of long-term antiretroviral therapy in people with HIV. Notes on the study in general: CDR3 length ranges were narrower in HIV repertoires than in controls. Clonal populations expanded prior to ART predominated within the repertoire at all time points.

A v3.0 immunoSEQ assay was performed at survey level. Libraries were prepared by immunoSEQ multiplex PCR; TCRdb keeps only in-frame clonotypes and omits some of them. The profile shows 20,000 to 30,000 clones, 70% to 80% of them singletons. Each HIV participant was treated in the United States. Every sample had about 0.9-10 million cryopreserved PBMC in it before DNA extraction. This chain joins TRBV30 and TRBJ1-2; D call uncertain. This clonotype originated in a woman in her 40s with HIV. The source was unsorted PBMCs, collected 1.2 years after starting antiretroviral therapy. For the CDR3, the DNA is TGTGCCTGGACGCCAGACACTAACTATGGCTACACCTTC. Its protein is CAWTPDTNYGYTF.